The present T cell receptor beta chain was sequenced within a study of cytomegalovirus exposure and HLA in healthy donors. Germline CDR1 is SGHTA and CDR2 is FQGNSA. Trimming removed 0 bases at V and 2 bases at J, with 10 bases between. The CDR3 is made up of 15 amino acids. Study observations and caveats: After further analysis at a later stage, 16,951 TCR beta sequences were associated with HLA alleles at 0.05 false discovery rate. Serostatus for CMV was the only available immune exposure information.

This PCR relied on a set of 60 Vbeta primers and 13 Jbeta primers. The table came from immunoSEQ multiplex PCR; TCRdb's copy has only in-frame clones and leaves some out. The table lists roughly 100,000 clones, with about 0.59% in the top ten. Points on this clone: The antigen is not known.

This chain links TRBV7-2 with TRBJ2-5, with a weak D call TRBD1 (6 bases). Sequencing was performed on PBMCs. This clonotype was obtained from a man aged 45-65 years in good health and CMV-seronegative. The CDR3 is CASSLAGTPQETQYF. CDR3 nucleotide sequence: TGTGCCAGCAGCTTAGCCGGGACACCTCAAGAGACCCAGTACTTC.